The source of this TCR beta chain is a study of lymphopenia after photon versus proton radiotherapy. Findings and limits, study-wide: After the lymphocyte nadir, photon-treated repertoires showed oligoclonal expansion, especially of CD8+ Temra cells.

Trimming stripped 4 bases from V and 7 bases from J, with 11 bases between. The CDR3 spans 13 residues. Germline assignment: CDR1 SGHAT and CDR2 FQNNGV. Data came from immunoSEQ multiplex PCR; TCRdb stores just in-frame clones and leaves some out. The repertoire holds more than 70,000 clones, with 65% to 85% as singletons. With regard to this clone: The target antigen is unknown.

The material sequenced was peripheral blood, taken from a patient treated with proton-based radiotherapy. This clonotype originated in a man between 60 and 75 years old with pancreatic cancer. V usage is TRBV11-2 and J usage is TRBJ2-1; D gene ambiguous. CDR3 coding DNA: TGTGCCAGCAGCTCCCGGGCAGAAAATGAGCAGTTCTTC. It codes for CASSSRAENEQFF.